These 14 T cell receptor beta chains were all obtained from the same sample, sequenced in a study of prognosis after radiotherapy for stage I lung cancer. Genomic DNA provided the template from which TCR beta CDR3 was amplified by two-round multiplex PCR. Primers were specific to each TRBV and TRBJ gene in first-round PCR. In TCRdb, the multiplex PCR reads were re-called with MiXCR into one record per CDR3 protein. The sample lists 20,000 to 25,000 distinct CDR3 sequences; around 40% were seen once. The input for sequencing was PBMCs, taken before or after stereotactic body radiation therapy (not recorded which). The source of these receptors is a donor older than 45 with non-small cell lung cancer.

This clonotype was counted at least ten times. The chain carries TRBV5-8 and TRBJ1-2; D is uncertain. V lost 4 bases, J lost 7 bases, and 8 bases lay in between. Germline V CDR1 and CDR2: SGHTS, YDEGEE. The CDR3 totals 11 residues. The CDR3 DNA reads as TGTGCCAGCAGCCTACGACCTGGCTACACCTTC. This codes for CASSLRPGYTF.

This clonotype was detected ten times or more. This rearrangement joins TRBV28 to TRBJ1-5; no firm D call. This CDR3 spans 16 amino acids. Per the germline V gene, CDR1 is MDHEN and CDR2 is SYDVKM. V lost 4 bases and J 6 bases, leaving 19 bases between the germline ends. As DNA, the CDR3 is TGTGCCAGCAGTTCAACCAAGACATTAGTTGGTCAGCCCCAGCATTTT. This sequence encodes CASSSTKTLVGQPQHF.

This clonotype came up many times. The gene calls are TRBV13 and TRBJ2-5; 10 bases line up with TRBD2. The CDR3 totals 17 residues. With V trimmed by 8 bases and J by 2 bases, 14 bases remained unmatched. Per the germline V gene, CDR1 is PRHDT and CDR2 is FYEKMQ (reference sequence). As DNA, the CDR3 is TGTGCCAGCGGGGGGCCCAGATTTAGCGGGGGGCAAGAGACCCAGTACTTC. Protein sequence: CASGGPRFSGGQETQYF.

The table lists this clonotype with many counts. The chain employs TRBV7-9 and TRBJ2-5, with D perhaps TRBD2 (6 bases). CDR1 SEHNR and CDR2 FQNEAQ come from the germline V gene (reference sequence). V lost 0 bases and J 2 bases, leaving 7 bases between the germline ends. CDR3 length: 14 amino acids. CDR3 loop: CASSLASGQETQYF. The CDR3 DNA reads TGTGCCAGCAGCTTAGCTAGCGGTCAAGAGACCCAGTACTTC.

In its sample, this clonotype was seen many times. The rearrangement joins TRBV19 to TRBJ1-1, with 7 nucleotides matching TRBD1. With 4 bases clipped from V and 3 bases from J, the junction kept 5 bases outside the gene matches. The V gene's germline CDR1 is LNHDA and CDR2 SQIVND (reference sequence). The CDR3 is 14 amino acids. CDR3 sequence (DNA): TGTGCCAGTAGTACCGACAGGGACTACACTGAAGCTTTCTTT. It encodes CASSTDRDYTEAFF.

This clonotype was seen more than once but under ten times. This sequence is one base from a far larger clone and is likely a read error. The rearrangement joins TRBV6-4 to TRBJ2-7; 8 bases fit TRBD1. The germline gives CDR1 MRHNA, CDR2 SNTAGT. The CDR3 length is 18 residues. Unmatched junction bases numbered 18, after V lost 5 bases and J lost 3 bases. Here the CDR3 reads CASSSLDRVLSAGYEQYF. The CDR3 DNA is TGTGCCAGCAGTTCCCTGGACAGGGTGCTCTCAGCCGGCTACGAGCAGTACTTC.

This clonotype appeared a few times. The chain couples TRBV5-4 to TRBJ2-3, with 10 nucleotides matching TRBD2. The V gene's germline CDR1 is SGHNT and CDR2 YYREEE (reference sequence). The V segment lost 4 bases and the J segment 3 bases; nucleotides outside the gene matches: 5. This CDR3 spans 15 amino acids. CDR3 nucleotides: TGTGCCAGCAGCGGTACTAGCGGGAAAACAGATACGCAGTATTTT. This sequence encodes CASSGTSGKTDTQYF.

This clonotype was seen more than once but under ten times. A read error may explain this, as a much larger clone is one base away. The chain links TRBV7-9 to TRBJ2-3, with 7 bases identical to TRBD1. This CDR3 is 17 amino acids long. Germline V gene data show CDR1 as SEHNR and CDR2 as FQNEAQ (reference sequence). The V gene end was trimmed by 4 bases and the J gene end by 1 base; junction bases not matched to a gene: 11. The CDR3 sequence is CASSSTNGTEGTDTQYF. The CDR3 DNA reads TGTGCCAGCAGCTCTACTAACGGGACAGAAGGCACAGATACGCAGTATTTT.

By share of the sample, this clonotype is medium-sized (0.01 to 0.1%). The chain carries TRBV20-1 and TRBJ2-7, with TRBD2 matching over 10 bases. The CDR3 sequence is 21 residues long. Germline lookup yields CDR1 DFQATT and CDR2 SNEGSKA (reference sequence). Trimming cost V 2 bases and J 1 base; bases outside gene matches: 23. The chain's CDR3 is CSARKSRQGELRLAGSYEQYF. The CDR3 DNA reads TGCAGTGCTAGAAAATCCCGACAGGGAGAGTTGAGACTAGCGGGTTCCTACGAGCAGTACTTC.

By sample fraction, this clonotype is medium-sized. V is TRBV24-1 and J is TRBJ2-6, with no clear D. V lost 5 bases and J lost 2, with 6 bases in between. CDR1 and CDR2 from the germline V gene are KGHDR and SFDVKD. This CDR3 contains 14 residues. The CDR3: CATSARAGANVLTF. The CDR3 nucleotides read TGTGCCACCAGTGCAAGGGCTGGGGCCAACGTCCTGACTTTC.

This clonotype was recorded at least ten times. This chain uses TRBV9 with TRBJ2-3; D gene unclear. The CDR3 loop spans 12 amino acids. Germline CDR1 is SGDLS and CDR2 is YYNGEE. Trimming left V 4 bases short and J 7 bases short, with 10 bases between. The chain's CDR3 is CASSPRLNTQYF. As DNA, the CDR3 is TGTGCCAGCAGCCCACGACTGAATACGCAGTATTTT.

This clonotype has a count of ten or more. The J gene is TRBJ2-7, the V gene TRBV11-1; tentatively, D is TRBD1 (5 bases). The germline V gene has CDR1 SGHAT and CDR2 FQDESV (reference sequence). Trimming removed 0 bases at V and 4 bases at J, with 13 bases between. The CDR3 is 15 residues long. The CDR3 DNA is TGTGCCAGCAGCTTAGCCGCGCAGGGTAGGTACGAGCAGTACTTC. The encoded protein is CASSLAAQGRYEQYF.

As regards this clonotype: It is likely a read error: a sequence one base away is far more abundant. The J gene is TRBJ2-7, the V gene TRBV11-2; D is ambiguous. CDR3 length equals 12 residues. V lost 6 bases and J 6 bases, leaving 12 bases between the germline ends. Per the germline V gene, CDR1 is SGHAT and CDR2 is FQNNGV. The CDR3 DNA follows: TGTGCCAGCAGATTTAGCTGGGGCGAGCAGTACTTC. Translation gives CASRFSWGEQYF.

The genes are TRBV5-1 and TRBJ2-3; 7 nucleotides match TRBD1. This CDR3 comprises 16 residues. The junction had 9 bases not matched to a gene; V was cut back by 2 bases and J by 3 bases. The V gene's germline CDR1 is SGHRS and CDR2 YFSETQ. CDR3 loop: CASSLTGVSVTDTQYF. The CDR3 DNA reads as TGCGCCAGCAGCTTAACAGGGGTCTCCGTGACAGATACGCAGTATTTT.